This T cell receptor beta chain comes out of a study of blood T cell repertoires in COVID-19. The V end lost 0 bases, the J end lost 8 bases, and 10 bases lay between the germline ends. CDR1 and CDR2 (germline): LGHNA, YSLEER. The CDR3 extends over 13 amino acids. TCRdb keeps only in-frame clones here, not all; method: immunoSEQ multiplex PCR. The sample records 150,000 to 200,000 clones, 70% to 90% being singletons. This clone appeared a few times. The clonotype originates from a woman aged 50 to 65 who had recovered from COVID-19. The sequenced sample was PBMCs or T cells enriched from blood (not recorded which). This chain links TRBV4-3 with TRBJ1-2; D is uncertain. DNA for the CDR3: TGCGCCAGCAGCCAAGATGGCTGGGAGGGCTACACCTTC. Translated, it gives CASSQDGWEGYTF.